This T cell receptor (beta chain) derives from a study of cytotoxic CD8 clonotypes in ibrutinib-treated CLL. Notes on the study in general: Before falling back toward baseline at progression, clonality had risen at the time of ibrutinib response.

Profiling relied on immunoSEQ multiplex PCR, and the TCRdb table lists in-frame clones only, not all of them. The sample carries just over 200,000 clones, about four fifths recorded once. The length of the CDR3 is 15 residues. CDR1 and CDR2 from the germline V gene are SGHVS and FQNEAQ. V dropped 8 bases and J dropped 3 bases, with 17 bases sitting between them. Concerning this clone: Antigen specificity is unknown.

The chain carries TRBV7-8 and TRBJ2-1; TRBD1 is a possible D gene (7 bases). This TCR derives from a human donor with chronic lymphocytic leukemia. Material: PBMCs, obtained after 12 months of ibrutinib treatment. The CDR3 region is CASGWGDRGYNEQFF. Written as DNA, the CDR3 is TGTGCCAGCGGCTGGGGGGACAGAGGCTACAATGAGCAGTTCTTC. The variable domain in full, completed from reference TRBV7-8 and TRBJ2-1, reads GAGVSQSPRYKVAKRGQDVALRCDPISGHVSLFWYQQALGQGPEFLTYFQNEAQLDKSGLPSDRFFAERPEGSVSTLKIQRTQQEDSAVYLCASGWGDRGYNEQFFGPGTRLTVL.